What follows is one T cell receptor (beta chain) and its context. Its specificity is not known. Produced via immunoSEQ multiplex PCR; TCRdb's table is partial and in-frame only. In the table there are some 110,000 clones, more than 75% of which are singletons. This sample stems from a study of graft-versus-host responses after intestinal transplantation. In the study overall: Anti-thymocyte globulin induction preceded two to four years of tacrolimus and steroid maintenance in all recipients. Study results and limitations: Subjects displaying graft-donor T cell macrochimerism possessed elevated graft-versus-host to host-versus-graft clonal ratios inside allografts. Researchers found GvH clones in recipient marrow, and some showed up first in ileum or blood. Among circulating GvH clones, peak levels were associated with early post-transplant declines in HvG clones.

Specimen: unstimulated CD4+ T cells sorted from spleen or lymph node cells, collected before intestinal transplant. This receptor was taken from a human donor who received an intestinal transplant.

The CDR3 DNA is TGTGCCAGCAGCTTATGGGGGGGGGCAGATACGCAGTATTTT. Its protein product is CASSLWGGADTQYF. The chain uses TRBV7-6 and TRBJ2-3; 7 bases align to TRBD2. CDR1 and CDR2 from the germline V gene are SGHVS and FNYEAQ. V trimming: 2 bases; J trimming: 4 bases; junction bases outside the gene matches: 3. The CDR3 extends over 14 amino acids.